A single T cell receptor beta chain is shown here with its context. Its cognate antigen has yet to be identified. Qualities for individual bases were not recorded, and no much larger clone is one base off. This sample is part of a study of shared clonotypes between healthy human individuals (TCRdb year 2020). Study-level background: The cohort included a few men and two women between 18 and 49 years of age. To increase sequencing depth and limit assay-specific biases, TCR repertoire library preparation and sequencing were carried out by different laboratories using diverse techniques. For each donor, CD4 naive and CD4 memory were each given three plates, CD8 naive was given two plates, and CD8 memory was given one plate. Each donor's leukapheresis produced roughly between roughly 0.85 and 9.5 billion PBMCs. The study deeply sequenced blood TCR repertoires of about 5 healthy adults to estimate repertoire size and the extent of clonotype sharing between individuals.

The full study reports these points: The small number of donors limited the genetic and exposure-history diversity represented. Pairwise subsampling led to the expectation that sequencing depth would affect the degree of clonotype sharing among donors. Even with the large sequencing depth, rarefaction of the sorted-subset datasets indicated that sequencing was incomplete. Higher generation probabilities were observed for clonotypes shared by all four sorted-subset donors than for non-shared clonotypes. When a handful of donors were compared, the shared fraction of clonotypes was about 5.5% for naive CD4, 3% to 4% for naive CD8, about 2.5% for memory CD4, and roughly 0.43% for memory CD8. Naive subsets generally had larger estimated clonotype richness than memory subsets did. Sampling was limited to blood, and TCR repertoires in tissue likely differ from TCR repertoires in blood.

Using the deep immunoSEQ assay, multiplex PCR amplified TCR CDR3 regions from genomic DNA. For each cell subset, the extracted genomic DNA was distributed evenly across all wells of several immunoSEQ 96-well plates, and each plate served as one replicate. For sorted subsets, each replicate PCR was loaded with roughly 200 ng genomic DNA, equivalent to approximately 33,000 T cell genomes. Purified libraries were quantified with a Qubit 3.0 fluorometer, sized on a Bioanalyzer 2100, and re-quantified with the KAPA Library Quantification kit. Every immunoSEQ 96-well plate was sequenced on a dedicated single-read 150-cycle Illumina NextSeq 550 flow cell. Regarding the original processing steps: Because the immunoSEQ output held only junctional sequences and lacked quality scores, the filtering could not match the filtering applied to full-length reads. To assign V/J genes and CDR3, sequences were annotated using PyIR, a Python wrapper for IgBLAST v1.9, with IMGT germline references. Any read was removed if the V/J assignment was weak (E-value above 1e-6), the CDR3 was missing, or the read contained stop codons, out-of-frame junctions, or ambiguous translated residues. V3J clonotypes were defined by identical inferred V gene, J gene, and CDR3 amino acid sequence. The percentage overlap between two repertoires was calculated by dividing the number of shared unique clonotypes by the size of the smaller repertoire. Three approaches were used to assess repertoire richness: RTK rarefaction, the Chao1 estimator, and Recon v2.1 estimates of unobserved clonotypes. OLGA was used to compute generation probabilities for all TCRbeta clonotypes that the gDNA method yielded from a handful of donors. The immuneACCESS repertoire file appears here via TCRdb, limited to in-frame rearrangements. These files lack a portion of the clones; in checked studies, under half of the deficit traces to unresolved V genes, and the cause of the others is not known. V and J calls and clone size come straight from that table; D and trimming were deduced from the DNA. For this sample the table gives 800,000 to 950,000 clones, of which 90% to 97% were detected only once. The top ten constitute less than 0.25% of the sample.

CD8 naive samples were CD45RO-negative cells positively selected for CCR7, giving a CD45RA+CCR7+ population that excluded TemRA cells. The donors were healthy, HIV-negative adults with no recently reported acute infections or vaccinations. All donors were Caucasian adults living in Nashville, Tennessee, USA. Blood was collected by leukapheresis, and PBMCs were isolated by Ficoll-Histopaque density gradient centrifugation and then cryopreserved in liquid nitrogen vapor phase. Analytical flow cytometry was used to check the purity and quantity of every magnetically sorted T cell population. Each sorted fraction had its genomic DNA isolated and then quantified by UV absorbance on a Nanodrop 2000c. The receptor was derived from a man aged 30-40 years in good health. The sequenced sample consisted of naive CD8+ T cells sorted from blood. Taken with the paper, the label for cell subset or site translates to: CD45RA+CCR7+.

This receptor has the CDR3 CASSPGIAGANYNEQFF. The sequence in DNA is TGTGCCAGCAGCCCGGGAATAGCGGGAGCGAACTACAATGAGCAGTTCTTC. The chain is encoded by TRBV7-9 joined to TRBJ2-1, with 9 bases aligning to TRBD2. The CDR3, from cysteine to phenylalanine, totals 17 residues. The DNA shown is the 51-base CDR3, in frame from base 1. Trimming removed 5 bases from V and 3 bases from J; the gene matches leave 11 bases unexplained. CDR1 and CDR2, per the germline V gene (reference sequence), are SEHNR and FQNEAQ.